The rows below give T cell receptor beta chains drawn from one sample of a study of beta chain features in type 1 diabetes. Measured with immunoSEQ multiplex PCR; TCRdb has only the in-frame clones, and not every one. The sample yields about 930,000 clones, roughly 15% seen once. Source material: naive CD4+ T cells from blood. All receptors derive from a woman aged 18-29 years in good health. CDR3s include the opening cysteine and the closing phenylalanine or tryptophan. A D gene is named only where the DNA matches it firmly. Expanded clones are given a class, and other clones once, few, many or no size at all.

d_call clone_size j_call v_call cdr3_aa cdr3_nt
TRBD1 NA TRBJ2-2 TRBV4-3 CASSQGTGAITGELFF TGCGCCAGCAGCCAAGGGACAGGGGCTATCACCGGGGAGCTGTTTTTT
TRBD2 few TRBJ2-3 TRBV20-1 CSASGRGTQYF TGCAGTGCTAGCGGGAGGGGTACGCAGTATTTT
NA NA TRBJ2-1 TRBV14 CASSQDTTPGVQFF TGTGCCAGCAGCCAAGATACAACACCTGGGGTGCAGTTCTTC
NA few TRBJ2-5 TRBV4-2 CASSQDRTDLETQYF TGTGCCAGCAGCCAAGACCGGACCGACCTTGAGACCCAGTACTTC
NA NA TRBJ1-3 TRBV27 CASSSHRSNSGNTIYF TGTGCCAGCAGTTCCCACAGGAGTAACTCTGGAAACACCATATATTTT
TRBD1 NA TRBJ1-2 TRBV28 CASSSGGAPVGYTF TGTGCCAGCAGTTCAGGGGGGGCGCCAGTTGGCTACACCTTC
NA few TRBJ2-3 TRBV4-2 CASSQGSGTSSTDTQYF TGTGCCAGCAGCCAAGGATCCGGGACATCTAGCACAGATACGCAGTATTTT
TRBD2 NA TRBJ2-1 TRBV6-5 CASSYWASGSSNEQFF TGTGCCAGCAGTTACTGGGCTAGCGGGAGTTCGAATGAGCAGTTCTTC
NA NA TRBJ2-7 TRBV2 CASRAGTSLYEQYF TGTGCCAGCAGAGCCGGGACCTCTCTTTACGAGCAGTACTTC
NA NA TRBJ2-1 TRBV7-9 CASTSRRDRALSSYNEQFF TGTGCCAGCACCTCTAGACGGGACCGAGCATTGAGCTCCTACAATGAGCAGTTCTTC
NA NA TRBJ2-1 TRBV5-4 CASRLRGDYNEQFF TGTGCCAGCCGCCTGCGGGGCGACTACAATGAGCAGTTCTTC
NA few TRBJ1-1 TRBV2 CASSDRAEAFF TGTGCCAGCAGCGACCGGGCTGAAGCTTTCTTT
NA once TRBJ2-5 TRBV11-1 CASSLDQGRETQYF TGTGCCAGCAGCTTAGATCAGGGGCGAGAGACCCAGTACTTC
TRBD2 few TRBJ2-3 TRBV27 CASSLAGADTQYF TGTGCCAGCAGTTTAGCGGGAGCAGATACGCAGTATTTT
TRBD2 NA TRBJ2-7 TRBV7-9 CASSLAPGVGTSRSYEQYF TGTGCCAGCAGCTTAGCCCCAGGGGTCGGGACTAGTAGAAGCTACGAGCAGTACTTC
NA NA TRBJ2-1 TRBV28 CASSLRGSYNEQFF TGTGCCAGCAGTTTGAGGGGTTCCTACAATGAGCAGTTCTTC
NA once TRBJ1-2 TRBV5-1 CASSLDRTACGYTF TGCGCCAGCAGCTTGGACAGAACTGCTTGTGGCTACACCTTC
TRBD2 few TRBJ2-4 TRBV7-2 CASSPGLAGNIQYF TGTGCCAGCAGCCCCGGACTAGCGGGGAACATTCAGTACTTC
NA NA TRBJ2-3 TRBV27 CASSVYRADTQYF TGTGCCAGCAGTGTCTACAGGGCTGATACGCAGTATTTT
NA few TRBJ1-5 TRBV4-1 CASSPIQNSNQPQHF TGCGCCAGCAGCCCAATACAGAATAGCAATCAGCCCCAGCATTTT
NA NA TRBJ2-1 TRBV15 CATSRALNEQFF TGTGCCACCAGCAGGGCCCTCAATGAGCAGTTCTTC
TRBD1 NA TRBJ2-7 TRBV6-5 CASSAGTGGIYEQYF TGTGCCAGCAGTGCAGGGACAGGGGGTATTTACGAGCAGTACTTC
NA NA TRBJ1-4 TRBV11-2 CASNNGTGRFGEKLFF TGTGCCAGCAACAACGGTACCGGGCGATTTGGTGAAAAACTGTTTTTT
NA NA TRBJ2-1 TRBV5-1 CASSFTGAYNEQFF TGCGCCAGCAGCTTTACGGGGGCCTACAATGAGCAGTTCTTC
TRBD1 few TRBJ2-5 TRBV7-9 CASSAWTGRETQYF TGTGCCAGCAGCGCGTGGACAGGGCGGGAGACCCAGTACTTC
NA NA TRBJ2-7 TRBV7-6 CASSLPLYGGEQYF TGTGCCAGCAGCTTGCCCCTCTATGGAGGTGAGCAGTACTTC
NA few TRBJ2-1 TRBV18 CASSPQNRLRNEQFF TGTGCCAGCTCACCGCAGAACAGGCTACGCAATGAGCAGTTCTTC
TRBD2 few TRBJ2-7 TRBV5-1 CASSLSGIGEQYF TGCGCCAGCAGCTTAAGCGGGATTGGGGAGCAGTACTTC
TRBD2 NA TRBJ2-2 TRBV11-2 CASNSGSGGELFF TGTGCCAGCAACAGCGGGAGTGGCGGGGAGCTGTTTTTT
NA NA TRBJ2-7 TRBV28 CASSTGAGWEQYF TGTGCCAGCAGTACGGGGGCTGGTTGGGAGCAGTACTTC
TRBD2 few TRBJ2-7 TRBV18 CASSLRSTSGISEQYF TGTGCCAGCTCACTACGCTCGACTAGCGGTATAAGCGAGCAGTACTTC
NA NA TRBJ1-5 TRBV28 CASSLKAAAQHF TGTGCCAGCAGTTTAAAGGCTGCGGCCCAGCATTTT
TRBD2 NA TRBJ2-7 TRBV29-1 CSVVGLAGARYEQYF TGCAGCGTTGTCGGCCTAGCGGGAGCGAGGTACGAGCAGTACTTC